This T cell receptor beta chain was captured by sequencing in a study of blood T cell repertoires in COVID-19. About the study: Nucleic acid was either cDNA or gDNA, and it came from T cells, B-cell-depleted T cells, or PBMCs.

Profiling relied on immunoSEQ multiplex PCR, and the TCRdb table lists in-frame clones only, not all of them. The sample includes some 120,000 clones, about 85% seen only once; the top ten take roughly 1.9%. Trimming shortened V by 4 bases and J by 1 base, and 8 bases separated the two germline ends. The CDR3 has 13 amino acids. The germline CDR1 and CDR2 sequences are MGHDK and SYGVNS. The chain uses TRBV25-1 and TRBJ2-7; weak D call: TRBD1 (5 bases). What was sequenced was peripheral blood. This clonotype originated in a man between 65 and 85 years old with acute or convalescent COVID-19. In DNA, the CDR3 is TGTGCCAGCAGTGGGACACCATCCTACGAGCAGTACTTC. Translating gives CASSGTPSYEQYF.